This T cell receptor beta chain was found in a study of OX40 agonist ivuxolimab in advanced cancers. Overall study results and limits: In the 0.1 to 3.0 mg/kg range, CD4+ and CD8+ blood T cells had expanded clonally by week 6. In the 0.1-3.0 mg/kg groups, partial responders showed among the lowest expansion. In a subset of nonresponders, normalized T-cell clonal expansion was also low. Expanded peripheral T cells had an undetermined antigen specificity.

Generated by immunoSEQ multiplex PCR, the TCRdb table keeps only in-frame clones and is missing some. The sample shows 77,000 or so clones, around nine tenths of them seen only once. In the case of this clone: The antigen is not known.

The sequence was collected from an adult with an advanced solid tumor such as melanoma, head and neck, liver or kidney cancer. The specimen comprised CD4+ or CD8+ T cells sorted from blood, sampled in a trial of the OX40 agonist ivuxolimab.

The CDR3 loop reads CASSPSSQGAETQYF. The CDR3 DNA sequence: TGTGCCAGCTCACCCTCCTCACAGGGGGCGGAGACCCAGTACTTC. The chain couples TRBV18 to TRBJ2-5, with TRBD1 identical over 9 bases. Germline trimming cut 3 bases from V and 5 bases from J; bases unmatched to any gene: 7. Germline V gives CDR1 KGHSH, CDR2 LQKENI. The CDR3 is made up of 15 amino acids.